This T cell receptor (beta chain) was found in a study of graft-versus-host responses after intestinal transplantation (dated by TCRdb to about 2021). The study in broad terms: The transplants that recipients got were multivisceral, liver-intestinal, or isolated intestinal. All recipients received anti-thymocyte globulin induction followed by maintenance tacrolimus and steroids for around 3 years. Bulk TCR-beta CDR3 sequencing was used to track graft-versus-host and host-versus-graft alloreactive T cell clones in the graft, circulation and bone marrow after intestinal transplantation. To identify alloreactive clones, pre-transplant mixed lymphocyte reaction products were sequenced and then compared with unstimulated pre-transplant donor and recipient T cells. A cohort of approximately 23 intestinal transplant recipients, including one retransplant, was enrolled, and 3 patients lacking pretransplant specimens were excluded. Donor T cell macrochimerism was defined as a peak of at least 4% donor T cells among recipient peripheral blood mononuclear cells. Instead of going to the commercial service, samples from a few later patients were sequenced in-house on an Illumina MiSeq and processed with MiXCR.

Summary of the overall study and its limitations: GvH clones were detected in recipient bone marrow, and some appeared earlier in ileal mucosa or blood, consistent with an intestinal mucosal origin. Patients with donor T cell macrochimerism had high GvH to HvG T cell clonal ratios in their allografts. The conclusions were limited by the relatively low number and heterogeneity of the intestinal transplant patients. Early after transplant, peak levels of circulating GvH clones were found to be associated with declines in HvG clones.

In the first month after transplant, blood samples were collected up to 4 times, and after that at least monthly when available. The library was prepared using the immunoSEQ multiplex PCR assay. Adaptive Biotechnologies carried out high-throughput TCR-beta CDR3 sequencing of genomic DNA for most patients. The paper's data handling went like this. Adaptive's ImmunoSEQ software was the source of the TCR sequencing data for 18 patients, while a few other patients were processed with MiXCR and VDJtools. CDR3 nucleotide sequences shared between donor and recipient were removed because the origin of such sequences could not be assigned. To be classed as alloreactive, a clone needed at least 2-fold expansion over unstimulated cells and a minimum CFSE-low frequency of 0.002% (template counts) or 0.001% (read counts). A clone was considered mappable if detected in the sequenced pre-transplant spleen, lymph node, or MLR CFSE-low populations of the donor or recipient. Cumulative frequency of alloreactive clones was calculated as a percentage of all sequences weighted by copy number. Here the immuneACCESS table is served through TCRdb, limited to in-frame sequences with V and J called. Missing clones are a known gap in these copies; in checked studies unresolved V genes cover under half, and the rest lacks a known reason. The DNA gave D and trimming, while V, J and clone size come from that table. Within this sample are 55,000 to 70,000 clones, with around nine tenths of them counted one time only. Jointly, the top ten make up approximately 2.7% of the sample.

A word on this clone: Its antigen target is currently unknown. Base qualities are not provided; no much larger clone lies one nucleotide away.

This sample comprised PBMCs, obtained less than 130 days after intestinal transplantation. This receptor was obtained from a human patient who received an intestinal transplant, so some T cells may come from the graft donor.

The DNA is as follows: TGTGCCAGCAGTCTCCGGAGTCTTGCATCCTACGAGCAGTACTTC. It translates as CASSLRSLASYEQYF. This sequence uses TRBV28 and TRBJ2-7; a confident D gene designation cannot be given. In the germline V gene, CDR1 corresponds to MDHEN and CDR2 to SYDVKM. Measured from the cysteine to the phenylalanine, the CDR3 is 15 residues long. The retained sequence is limited to the CDR3, 45 bases, with the frame set at the first base. V loses 5 bases of germline sequence and J loses 1 base, and the interval between the two ends is 15 bases.